The 3 T cell receptor beta chains below come from one sample, sequenced in a study of patients and donors after allogeneic stem cell transplantation. TCRdb redid the calling of the RT-PCR reads with MiXCR, one entry per CDR3 protein. The sample contains 900,000 to 1,000,000 distinct CDR3 sequences, roughly 17% of which appear only once. Sequencing used blood, either unsorted or a sorted T cell fraction (not recorded which). The receptors stem from a human donor who was either an allogeneic HSCT recipient or a stem cell or donor lymphocyte infusion donor (not recorded which). It is not recorded whose cells these are; they may come from a transplant donor.

At least ten counts were recorded for this clonotype. The chain recombines TRBV12-3 or TRBV12-4 with TRBJ2-3; possibly TRBD1 or TRBD2 for D (5 bases each). The CDR3 spans 17 residues. V was trimmed by 0 bases and J by 0 bases, leaving 13 bases between them. CDR3: CASSLAHGTVSTDTQYF. The CDR3 coding sequence is TGTGCCAGCAGTTTAGCACACGGGACCGTAAGCACAGATACGCAGTATTTT.

The chain is built from TRBV5-1 and TRBJ2-5; perhaps TRBD2 as D (5 bases). The CDR3 totals 14 residues. The ends were cut back, 4 bases at V and 5 bases at J, with 15 bases in the middle. The germline CDR1 and CDR2 sequences are SGHRS and YFSETQ. The CDR3 nucleotides are TGCGCCAGCAGCACCGGAATCAAGCGGGAGACCCAGTACTTC. The encoded protein is CASSTGIKRETQYF.

This clonotype was counted at least ten times. V usage is TRBV12-3 or TRBV12-4 and J usage is TRBJ1-1; no reliable D call. V was cut by 3 bases and J by 0 bases, with 5 bases left in between. CDR3 length: 13 residues. CDR3 sequence: CASSLSMNTEAFF. CDR3 DNA sequence: TGTGCCAGCAGTTTGTCAATGAACACTGAAGCTTTCTTT.